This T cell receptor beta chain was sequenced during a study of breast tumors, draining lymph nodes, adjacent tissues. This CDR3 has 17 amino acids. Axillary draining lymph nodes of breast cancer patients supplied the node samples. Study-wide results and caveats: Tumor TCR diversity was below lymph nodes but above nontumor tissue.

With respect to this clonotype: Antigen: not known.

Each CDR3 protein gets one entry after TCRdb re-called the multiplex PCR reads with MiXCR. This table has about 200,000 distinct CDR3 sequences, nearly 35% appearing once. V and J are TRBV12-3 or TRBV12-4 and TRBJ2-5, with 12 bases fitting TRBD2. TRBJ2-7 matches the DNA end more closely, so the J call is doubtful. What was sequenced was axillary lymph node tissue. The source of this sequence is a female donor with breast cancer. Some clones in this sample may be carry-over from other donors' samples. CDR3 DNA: TGTGCCAGCAGTTCTAGCGGGAGGGCCCTAGGGTACTACGAGCAGTACTTC. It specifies CASSSSGRALGYYEQYF.